Following are 20 T cell receptor beta chains from one sample sequenced in a study of cytomegalovirus exposure and HLA in healthy donors. Researchers ran the PCR with 60 Vbeta and 13 Jbeta primers. Data came from immunoSEQ multiplex PCR; TCRdb stores just in-frame clones and leaves some out. Here the sample spans fewer than 200,000 clones, 81% being singletons. The sequencing sample was made of PBMCs. All receptors come from a woman aged 45-65 years in good health and CMV-seronegative.

The chain couples TRBV9 to TRBJ2-5; D is perhaps TRBD1 (6 bases). The CDR3 totals 14 residues. V lost 0 bases, J lost 5 bases, and 11 bases lay in between. CDR1 is SGDLS, CDR2 YYNGEE, per germline. The CDR3 sequence: CASSVGTVEETQYF. DNA of the CDR3: TGTGCCAGCAGCGTAGGGACAGTGGAGGAGACCCAGTACTTC.

The chain has TRBV28 and TRBJ2-3, with D possibly being TRBD2 (6 bases). The CDR3 is made up of 16 amino acids. V was pared by 7 bases and J by 2 bases, with 19 bases between. CDR1 is MDHEN, CDR2 SYDVKM, per germline. The CDR3 sequence: CASKTPRGEVTDTQYF. CDR3 DNA: TGTGCCAGCAAGACACCCCGAGGGGAGGTCACAGATACGCAGTATTTT.

J is TRBJ2-5 and V is TRBV5-6, with TRBD2 identical over 8 bases. CDR1 SGHDT and CDR2 YYEEEE come from the germline V gene. Trimming removed 4 bases from V and 4 bases from J; junction bases left unmatched: 6. The CDR3 extends over 14 amino acids. CDR3 sequence: CASSIGLAGETQYF. The CDR3, as DNA: TGTGCCAGCAGCATCGGGCTAGCGGGAGAGACCCAGTACTTC.

The rearrangement uses TRBV11-3 and TRBJ2-3; 12 bases agree with TRBD1. This CDR3 spans 16 amino acids. V gave up 4 bases and J gave up 4 bases; unmatched junction bases: 6. Germline V gives CDR1 SGHNT, CDR2 YENEEA. CDR3: CASSSRDRGRSDTQYF. CDR3 DNA: TGTGCCAGCAGCTCCCGGGACAGGGGGCGTTCAGATACGCAGTATTTT.

The chain is built from TRBV5-6 and TRBJ1-1; D remains unclear. This CDR3 has 13 residues. Trimming stripped 0 bases from V and 0 bases from J, with 3 bases between. The germline V gene encodes CDR1 SGHDT and CDR2 YYEEEE. The CDR3 coding sequence is TGTGCCAGCAGCTTGGGGCTGAACACTGAAGCTTTCTTT. It yields the protein CASSLGLNTEAFF.

This clone was recorded once. The chain uses TRBV4-3 and TRBJ2-5; the match to TRBD2 covers 10 bases. The closer fit of TRBJ2-7 to the DNA end suggests the J call may be wrong. Germline V gene data show CDR1 as LGHNA and CDR2 as YSLEER. The CDR3 is made up of 14 amino acids. The CDR3 region is CASSEAGGEYEQYF. The CDR3 bases are TGCGCCAGCAGCGAAGCGGGAGGGGAATACGAGCAGTACTTC.

CDR3 loop: CASSRRLRESIQYF. DNA for the CDR3: TGCGCCAGCAGCCGGAGGTTGCGGGAGTCCATTCAGTACTTC. The chain has TRBV4-3 and TRBJ2-4; 7 bases line up with TRBD2. Germline lookup yields CDR1 LGHNA and CDR2 YSLEER. There are 14 residues in the CDR3. V dropped 4 bases and J dropped 9; count of bases not matched to a gene: 9.

CDR3 sequence reads: CASSPRGQGSYSPLHF. The CDR3 DNA reads TGCGCCAGCAGCCCCCGGGGACAGGGAAGTTATTCACCCCTCCACTTT. The chain joins TRBV5-1 to TRBJ1-6, with 9 bases fitting TRBD1. Looked up from germline, CDR1 is SGHRS and CDR2 is YFSETQ. V lost 4 bases, J lost 8 bases, and 10 bases stayed unmatched. The CDR3 is 16 amino acids.

This sequence joins TRBV6-1 and TRBJ1-1; unclear D gene. Trimming pared 3 bases from V and 2 bases from J, leaving 4 bases between. CDR1 is MNHNS and CDR2 is SASEGT in the germline V gene. This CDR3 spans 12 amino acids. Here the CDR3 DNA reads TGTGCCAGCAGTGACAGAAACACTGAAGCTTTCTTT. Its protein is CASSDRNTEAFF.

This clone was observed at least ten times. The chain combines TRBV29-1 with TRBJ1-1, with 9 bases fitting TRBD1. The CDR3 length is 15 residues. The V segment lost 5 bases and the J segment 0 bases; nucleotides outside the gene matches: 7. CDR1 is SQVTM and CDR2 is ANQGSEA in the germline V gene. The CDR3 protein is CSVPDRGGMNTEAFF. CDR3 coding DNA: TGCAGCGTTCCCGACAGGGGGGGAATGAACACTGAAGCTTTCTTT. Supplemented by reference TRBV29-1 and TRBJ1-1, the full variable domain reads SAVISQKPSRDICQRGTSLTIQCQVDSQVTMMFWYRQQPGQSLTLIATANQGSEATYESGFVIDKFPISRPNLTFSTLTVSNMSPEDSSIYLCSVPDRGGMNTEAFFGQGTRLTVV.

This clone was seen more than once but under ten times. The genes are TRBV7-9 and TRBJ2-1; 11 nucleotides line up with TRBD2. The trim removed 5 bases at V and 6 bases at J, leaving 15 bases unmatched. CDR1 is SEHNR, CDR2 FQNEAQ, per germline (reference sequence). CDR3 length: 18 amino acids. CDR3 DNA sequence: TGTGCCAGCAGCGTCCCGACTAGCGGGAATCTAGTGGGCAATGAGCAGTTCTTC. It translates to CASSVPTSGNLVGNEQFF.

V usage is TRBV27 and J usage is TRBJ2-1; TRBD1 aligns across 12 bases. V dropped 1 base and J dropped 0; count of bases not matched to a gene: 1. From germline, CDR1 is MNHEY and CDR2 SMNVEV (reference sequence). The CDR3 runs 17 residues. The CDR3 coding sequence is TGTGCCAGCAGTTTATTGGGACAGGGGGCCTCCTACAATGAGCAGTTCTTC. Translation: CASSLLGQGASYNEQFF.

Worth noting for this clone: Other DNA sequences of this sample code for an identical CDR3. V and J are TRBV27 and TRBJ2-7; 11 positions agree with TRBD1. CDR1 MNHEY and CDR2 SMNVEV come from the germline V gene (reference sequence). Trimming took 2 bases from V and 5 from J; bases not matched to a gene: 2. The CDR3 length is 14 residues. The CDR3 loop is CASSLTDRGHEQYF. CDR3 bases: TGTGCCAGCAGTTTAACGGACAGGGGGCACGAGCAGTACTTC.

The chain recombines TRBV7-2 with TRBJ1-2; D is undetermined. Trimming removed 1 base from V and 7 bases from J, with 13 bases in between. Germline V CDR1 and CDR2: SGHTA, FQGNSA. The CDR3 is 14 residues long. As DNA, the CDR3 is TGTGCCAGCAGCTTAGATCCCTCAGCGGGTGGCTACACCTTC. Its translation is CASSLDPSAGGYTF.

This chain joins TRBV15 and TRBJ2-3; tentative D call: TRBD1 (5 bases). The CDR3 is 17 residues long. Germline values: CDR1 LNHNV, CDR2 YYDKDF (reference sequence). V was trimmed by 0 bases and J by 4 bases, leaving 17 bases between them. The CDR3 loop is CATSRDRAGNYPDTQYF. CDR3 coding DNA: TGTGCCACCAGCAGAGATCGGGCAGGGAATTATCCAGATACGCAGTATTTT.

The V gene is TRBV11-2, the J gene TRBJ2-7, with unresolved D. The CDR3 covers 13 residues. CDR1 and CDR2 from the germline V gene are SGHAT and FQNNGV. The germline V and J ends were trimmed by 1 base and 1 base, with 5 bases remaining between them. CDR3 in DNA: TGTGCCAGCAGCTTAGGCCAGTCCTACGAGCAGTACTTC. Translating it yields CASSLGQSYEQYF.

The V and J genes are TRBV7-6 and TRBJ2-2; possible D gene TRBD1, 6 bases. Trimming took off 1 base at V and 6 bases at J, with 9 bases between the two ends. CDR3 length equals 14 residues. Germline V gene sequence: CDR1 SGHVS, CDR2 FNYEAQ. CDR3 coding DNA: TGTGCCAGCAGCTTAGATGCAGGGGCCGGGGAGCTGTTTTTT. This sequence encodes CASSLDAGAGELFF. The full variable domain, in which reference TRBV7-6 and TRBJ2-2 provide the parts outside the CDR3, is GAGVSQSPRYKVTKRGQDVALRCDPISGHVSLYWYRQALGQGPEFLTYFNYEAQQDKSGLPNDRFSAERPEGSISTLTIQRTEQRDSAMYRCASSLDAGAGELFFGEGSRLTVL.

The rearrangement links TRBV9 to TRBJ2-7; 11 positions match TRBD2. J was trimmed by 1 base and V by 2 bases; bases with no gene match: 2. CDR3 length: 15 amino acids. Germline-derived CDR1 and CDR2 are SGDLS and YYNGEE. The CDR3 protein is CASSVASGRSYEQYF. The CDR3 DNA reads as TGTGCCAGCAGCGTCGCTAGCGGGAGGTCCTACGAGCAGTACTTC. Filled out from reference TRBV9 and TRBJ2-7, the complete variable domain reads DSGVTQTPKHLITATGQRVTLRCSPRSGDLSVYWYQQSLDQGLQFLIQYYNGEERAKGNILERFSAQQFPDLHSELNLSSLELGDSALYFCASSVASGRSYEQYFGPGTRLTVT.

The V call is TRBV30, the J call TRBJ2-5; 12 bases line up with TRBD1. This CDR3 is built from 12 residues. Germline-derived CDR1 and CDR2 are GTSNPN and SVGIG (reference sequence). V dropped 7 bases and J dropped 11; count of bases not matched to a gene: 8. The CDR3 is CASGQGAREQYF. Here the CDR3 DNA reads TGTGCCTCGGGACAGGGGGCAAGGGAGCAGTACTTC.

V is TRBV6-6 and J is TRBJ2-7, with 9 bases identical to TRBD1. Germline V gene sequence: CDR1 MNHNY, CDR2 SVGAGI (reference sequence). This CDR3 has 15 amino acids. The trim removed 7 bases at V and 6 bases at J, leaving 13 bases unmatched. CDR3 residues: CASTLGADRGSEQYF. The CDR3 bases are TGTGCCAGCACTTTAGGTGCGGACAGGGGTAGCGAGCAGTACTTC.